The 16 T cell receptor beta chains below all came from one sample that was sequenced in a study of blood T cell repertoires in COVID-19. Some clones are missing from TCRdb's copy, which holds only in-frame ones; the method was immunoSEQ multiplex PCR. The sample lists approximately 90,000 clones; 75% to 85% were seen once. Sequencing was carried out using peripheral blood. These receptors all come from a woman older than 75 with acute or convalescent COVID-19.

The chain's CDR3 is CASSDYGGSPEAFF. DNA of the CDR3: TGTGCCAGCAGTGACTACGGCGGGTCCCCTGAAGCTTTCTTT. The chain couples TRBV6-4 to TRBJ1-1; D call uncertain. Trimming removed 1 base from V and 6 bases from J, with 12 bases in between. This CDR3 comprises 14 residues. Germline CDR1 and CDR2: MRHNA and SNTAGT.

This clone was observed a handful of times. V gene TRBV9 combines with J gene TRBJ1-1; D is unclear. Trimming stripped 3 bases from V and 1 base from J, with 7 bases between. The CDR3 has 13 amino acids. Germline V lookup: CDR1 SGDLS, CDR2 YYNGEE. CDR3 sequence (DNA): TGTGCCAGCAGCGGAGCGGGGAACACTGAAGCTTTCTTT. Amino acid sequence: CASSGAGNTEAFF.

The rearrangement joins TRBV18 to TRBJ2-7; maybe TRBD1 (6 bases). The ends were cut back, 3 bases at V and 3 bases at J, with 9 bases in the middle. The CDR3 spans 13 residues. Per germline, CDR1 KGHSH and CDR2 LQKENI. The CDR3 nucleotides are TGTGCCAGCTCACCCGACAGGCACTACGAGCAGTACTTC. This translates into CASSPDRHYEQYF.

The chain has TRBV2 and TRBJ1-2, with a tentative D call TRBD1 (6 bases). Germline V CDR1 and CDR2: SNHLY, FYNNEI. The CDR3 has 13 amino acids. V was trimmed by 8 bases and J by 0 bases, leaving 10 bases between them. The CDR3 reads CASLGHTNYGYTF. CDR3 coding DNA: TGTGCCAGCCTGGGACACACTAACTATGGCTACACCTTC. Based on the CDR3 plus reference TRBV2 and TRBJ1-2, the full variable domain is EPEVTQTPSHQVTQMGQEVILRCVPISNHLYFYWYRQILGQKVEFLVSFYNNEISEKSEIFDDQFSVERPDGSNFTLKIRSTKLEDSAMYFCASLGHTNYGYTFGSGTRLTVV.

This rearrangement joins TRBV27 to TRBJ1-1; 12 bases are a match to TRBD1. CDR3 size: 19 residues. Germline CDR1 is MNHEY and CDR2 is SMNVEV (reference sequence). V was clipped by 0 bases and J by 1 base; unmatched bases: 9. This CDR3 reads CASSLSGQGARPWNTEAFF. The CDR3 bases are TGTGCCAGCAGTTTATCGGGACAGGGGGCGCGCCCCTGGAACACTGAAGCTTTCTTT.

CDR3 protein: CSVVGGLGEAFF. CDR3 DNA sequence: TGCAGCGTTGTGGGAGGGTTGGGTGAAGCTTTCTTT. The rearrangement links TRBV29-1 to TRBJ1-1; D uncertain. This CDR3 contains 12 residues. The V gene lost 4 bases and the J gene lost 7 bases, with 13 bases spanning the gap. Germline V gives CDR1 SQVTM, CDR2 ANQGSEA.

This rearrangement joins TRBV24-1 to TRBJ2-2, with 7 bases lining up with TRBD1. CDR3 length: 15 residues. Germline V gene data show CDR1 as KGHDR and CDR2 as SFDVKD. The V segment lost 3 bases and the J segment 3 bases; nucleotides outside the gene matches: 3. The CDR3: CATSDTTGDTGELFF. In DNA, the CDR3 is TGTGCCACCAGTGATACAACAGGGGACACCGGGGAGCTGTTTTTT.

This clone appeared once. The J gene is TRBJ1-5, the V gene TRBV5-6; TRBD1 is a possible D gene (6 bases). Germline V gives CDR1 SGHDT, CDR2 YYEEEE. Trimming shortened V by 3 bases and J by 6 bases, and 13 bases separated the two germline ends. This CDR3 is built from 14 residues. The CDR3 nucleotides read TGTGCCAGCAGCTCCCGACAGGCTAGTCAGCCCCAGCATTTT. This gives the protein CASSSRQASQPQHF.

The V call is TRBV5-1, the J call TRBJ1-2; tentatively, D is TRBD1 (5 bases). The germline V and J ends were trimmed by 0 bases and 8 bases, with 11 bases remaining between them. This CDR3 contains 13 residues. CDR1 SGHRS and CDR2 YFSETQ come from the germline V gene. The CDR3 nucleotides are TGCGCCAGCAGCTTGGGCGACAGTCGGGGCTACACCTTC. Protein product: CASSLGDSRGYTF. The complete variable domain, with remaining parts taken from reference TRBV5-1 and TRBJ1-2, reads KAGVTQTPRYLIKTRGQQVTLSCSPISGHRSVSWYQQTPGQGLQFLFEYFSETQRNKGNFPGRFSGRQFSNSRSEMNVSTLELGDSALYLCASSLGDSRGYTFGSGTRLTVV.

The chain is built from TRBV27 and TRBJ2-7; weak D call: TRBD2 (5 bases). Germline lookup yields CDR1 MNHEY and CDR2 SMNVEV (reference sequence). This CDR3 has 12 amino acids. V lost 8 bases, J lost 7 bases, and 15 bases lay in between. The DNA for the CDR3 is TGTGCCAGCGGCCTAGGATGGAGGGAGCAGTACTTC. As protein: CASGLGWREQYF.

This chain joins TRBV18 and TRBJ1-6; D not certain. This CDR3 region has 19 residues. Germline values: CDR1 KGHSH, CDR2 LQKENI. V lost 2 bases and J 0 bases, leaving 17 bases between the germline ends. CDR3 sequence: CASSPIRIGGSSYNSPLHF. Written as DNA, the CDR3 is TGTGCCAGCTCACCAATCCGGATCGGCGGGAGCTCCTATAATTCACCCCTCCACTTT.

The rearrangement uses TRBV19 and TRBJ2-1; 8 bases line up with TRBD2. Looked up from germline, CDR1 is LNHDA and CDR2 is SQIVND (reference sequence). Trimming cost V 4 bases and J 0 bases; bases outside gene matches: 11. The CDR3 totals 18 residues. The CDR3 region is CASSTSRGGGSSYNEQFF. Here the CDR3 DNA reads TGTGCCAGTAGTACGTCCCGGGGGGGCGGAAGCTCCTACAATGAGCAGTTCTTC.

The J gene is TRBJ1-6, the V gene TRBV19; D possibly corresponds to TRBD1 (5 bases). Looked up from germline, CDR1 is LNHDA and CDR2 is SQIVND (reference sequence). The CDR3 is 14 amino acids. Trimming shortened V by 6 bases and J by 4 bases, and 10 bases separated the two germline ends. The CDR3 spells CASSEGLYNSPLHF. As DNA, the CDR3 is TGTGCCAGTAGCGAGGGACTGTATAATTCACCCCTCCACTTT.

In this sample, this clone turned up once. The chain recombines TRBV30 with TRBJ2-5; D is possibly TRBD2 (5 bases). V was trimmed by 5 bases and J by 4 bases, leaving 14 bases between them. The CDR3 extends over 13 amino acids. The germline V gene has CDR1 GTSNPN and CDR2 SVGIG (reference sequence). The CDR3 reads CAWVAWGAETQYF. The CDR3 region has the DNA TGTGCCTGGGTTGCGTGGGGAGCAGAGACCCAGTACTTC.

This clone was detected a few times. J is TRBJ1-6 and V is TRBV27; D may be TRBD1 (5 bases). The CDR3 length is 15 residues. The ends were cut back, 7 bases at V and 4 bases at J, with 14 bases in the middle. Germline V gene lookup returns CDR1 MNHEY and CDR2 SMNVEV (reference sequence). Written as DNA, the CDR3 is TGTGCCAGCACCCGAAGGGGCGAATATAATTCACCCCTCCACTTT. Residues: CASTRRGEYNSPLHF.

The chain links TRBV25-1 to TRBJ2-1; tentative D call: TRBD2 (7 bases). Germline CDR1 is MGHDK and CDR2 is SYGVNS. The germline V and J ends were trimmed by 11 bases and 3 bases, with 14 bases remaining between them. The CDR3 has 13 residues. CDR3 sequence reads: CAHGGQVYNEQFF. In DNA, the CDR3 is TGTGCCCACGGGGGGCAGGTCTACAATGAGCAGTTCTTC.